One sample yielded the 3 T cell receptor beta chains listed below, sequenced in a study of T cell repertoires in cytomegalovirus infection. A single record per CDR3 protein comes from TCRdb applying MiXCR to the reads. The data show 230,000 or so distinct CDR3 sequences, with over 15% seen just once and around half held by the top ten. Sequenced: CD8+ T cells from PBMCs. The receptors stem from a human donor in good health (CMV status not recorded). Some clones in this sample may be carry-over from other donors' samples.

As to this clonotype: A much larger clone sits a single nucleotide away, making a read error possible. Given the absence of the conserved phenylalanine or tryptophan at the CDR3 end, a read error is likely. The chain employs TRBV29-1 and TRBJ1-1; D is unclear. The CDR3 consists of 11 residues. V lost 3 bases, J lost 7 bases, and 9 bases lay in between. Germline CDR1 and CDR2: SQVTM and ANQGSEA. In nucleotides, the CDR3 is TGCAGCGTTGAGCGAGGGTATGAAGCTTTCCTT. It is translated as CSVERGYEAFL.

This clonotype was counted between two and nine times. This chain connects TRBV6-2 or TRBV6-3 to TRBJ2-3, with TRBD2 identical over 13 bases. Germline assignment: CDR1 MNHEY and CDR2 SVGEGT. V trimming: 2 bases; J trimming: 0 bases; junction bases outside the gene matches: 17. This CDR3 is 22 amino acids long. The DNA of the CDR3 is TGTGCCAGCAGTTACCGAGCGGTGACTAGCGGGGGGACGCCCAGGAGCACAGATACGCAGTATTTT. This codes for CASSYRAVTSGGTPRSTDTQYF.

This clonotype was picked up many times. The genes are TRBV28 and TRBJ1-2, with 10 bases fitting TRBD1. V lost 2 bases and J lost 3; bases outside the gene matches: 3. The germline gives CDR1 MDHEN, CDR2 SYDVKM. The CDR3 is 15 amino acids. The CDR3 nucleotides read TGTGCCAGCAGTTTAAATGGACAGGGGGACTATGGCTACACCTTC. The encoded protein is CASSLNGQGDYGYTF.